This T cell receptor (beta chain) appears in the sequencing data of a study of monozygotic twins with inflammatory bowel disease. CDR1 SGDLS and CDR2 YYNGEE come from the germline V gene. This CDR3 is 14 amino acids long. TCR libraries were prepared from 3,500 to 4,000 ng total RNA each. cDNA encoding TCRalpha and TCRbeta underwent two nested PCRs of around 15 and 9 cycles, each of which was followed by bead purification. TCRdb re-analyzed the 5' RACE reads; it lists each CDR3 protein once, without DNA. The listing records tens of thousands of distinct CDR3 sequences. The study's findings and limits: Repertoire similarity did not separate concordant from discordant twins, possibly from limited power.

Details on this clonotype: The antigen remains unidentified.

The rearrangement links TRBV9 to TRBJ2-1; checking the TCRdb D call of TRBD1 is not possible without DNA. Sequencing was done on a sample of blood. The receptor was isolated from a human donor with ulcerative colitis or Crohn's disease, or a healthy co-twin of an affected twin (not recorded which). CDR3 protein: CASAGGTGNNEQFF.